This entry is about one T cell receptor (beta chain). The CDR3 sequence is 14 residues long. The germline V gene encodes CDR1 SGHDT and CDR2 YYEEEE. Between the trimmed V and J ends, which lost 2 bases and 7 bases, there was a span of 10 bases. The source of the sample is a study of blood T cell repertoires in COVID-19. Study in general: Samples taken during acute and convalescent COVID-19 were collected in the United States, Italy and Spain. PBMCs, B-cell-depleted T cells, or T cells were the source of the cDNA or gDNA that made up the material.

Using immunoSEQ multiplex PCR, the repertoire was profiled, and TCRdb retains in-frame clones only, with some absent. The sample shows some 250,000 clones, about four fifths of them seen only once. The chain couples TRBV5-6 to TRBJ1-6; D unresolved. This receptor was identified in a woman between 18 and 29 years old with acute or convalescent COVID-19. The material sequenced was peripheral blood. In DNA, the CDR3 is TGTGCCAGCAGCTTCCTCGTGGGCAATTCACCCCTCCACTTT. As protein: CASSFLVGNSPLHF. The variable domain in full, with the rest retrieved from reference TRBV5-6 and TRBJ1-6, is DAGVTQSPTHLIKTRGQQVTLRCSPKSGHDTVSWYQQALGQGPQFIFQYYEEEERQRGNFPDRFSGHQFPNYSSELNVNALLLGDSALYLCASSFLVGNSPLHFGNGTRLTVT.